This TCR beta chain was sequenced in a study of regulatory T cells in long-lasting Graves disease. Investigators prepared the TCR beta libraries by applying iRepertoire HTBI primers and Arm-PCR of CDR3 regions. Each CDR3 protein is one row after TCRdb ran MiXCR on the multiplex PCR reads. In the table there are roughly 400,000 distinct CDR3 sequences, roughly 20% of which are singletons. The time point: persistent/refractory GD, antithyroid drugs over 5 years with positive TRAb. Researchers made the TCR library from RNA that was extracted from PBMCs. This clonotype came up a few times. V trimming: 5 bases; J trimming: 9 bases; junction bases outside the gene matches: 12. The CDR3 has 15 residues. CDR1 and CDR2 from the germline V gene are SGHTA and FQGNSA.

The clonotype was recovered from a female donor with Graves disease. This chain links TRBV7-2 with TRBJ2-4; 8 bases are shared with TRBD1. The sequenced sample was peripheral blood mononuclear cells (PBMCs), obtained when the disease was refractory, from a patient treated with antithyroid drugs. CDR3: CASSRAGQGATIQYF. In DNA form, the CDR3 reads TGTGCCAGCAGCCGGGCGGGGCAGGGGGCAACCATTCAGTACTTC.